This T cell receptor (beta chain) comes out of a study of beta chain features in type 1 diabetes. As for the study in general: No age, gender or cell yield differences were seen between patients and healthy donors. Findings of the study overall: The study found moderately but significantly shorter TCRB CDR3s in all four CD4+ subsets of Type 1 diabetes patients. For TCRB rearrangement, an influence of HLA type remained unresolved here.

On average, the one heparinised blood draw given by each donor was 90 to 150 mL. Since all of the isolated RNA was reverse transcribed, expressed TCRB transcripts were what got sequenced. Using immunoSEQ multiplex PCR, the repertoire was profiled, and TCRdb retains in-frame clones only, with some absent. This table holds approximately 400,000 clones, about 14% found once. Details on this clone: Its antigen is as yet unknown.

V gave up 0 bases and J gave up 4 bases, with 12 bases separating them. This CDR3 contains 15 residues. Germline V lookup: CDR1 KGHSH, CDR2 LQKENI. Source material: naive CD4+ T cells from blood. V and J are TRBV18 and TRBJ1-1, with D perhaps TRBD1 (5 bases). The origin of this receptor is a woman younger than 35 in good health. CDR3 coding DNA: TGTGCCAGCTCACCACCAACAAGCCAGGGCACTGAAGCTTTCTTT. Protein: CASSPPTSQGTEAFF.